Below, 4 T cell receptor beta chains from the same sample are listed, as sequenced in a study of radiotherapy plus CTLA-4 blockade in lung cancer. Assay used: immunoSEQ multiplex PCR; TCRdb lists only in-frame clones, some missing. The table shows some 66,000 clones, with around 83% occurring only once. The sequencing here drew on peripheral blood, taken from a patient treated with radiotherapy plus ipilimumab. These receptors were collected from a human donor with non-small cell lung cancer who had a partial response to radiotherapy plus ipilimumab.

This rearrangement joins TRBV5-1 to TRBJ2-5, with D possibly TRBD2 on 6 matching bases. Trimming cost V 4 bases and J 1 base, with 14 bases left between them. The CDR3 is 15 amino acids. Per germline, CDR1 SGHRS and CDR2 YFSETQ. CDR3 sequence: CASSPTGDSQETQYF. Written as DNA, the CDR3 is TGCGCCAGCAGCCCCACCGGGGACTCCCAAGAGACCCAGTACTTC.

V is TRBV19 and J is TRBJ1-2; no clear D gene. The V end was cut by 5 bases, the J end by 2 bases, with 15 bases between. This CDR3 region has 15 residues. Germline CDR1 LNHDA, CDR2 SQIVND (reference sequence). The chain's CDR3 is CASSLRTTWNYGYTF. For the CDR3, the DNA is TGTGCCAGTAGTTTACGGACTACCTGGAACTATGGCTACACCTTC.

Notes on this clone: Germline is not matched at one junction end, which may reflect a read error. The CDR3 DNA reads as TGTGCCAGCAGCCTAGCAGGAGGAGGGGCGCACACAGATACGCAGTATTTT. Encoded protein: CASSLAGGGAHTDTQYF. The chain carries TRBV7-9 and TRBJ2-3, with D possibly being TRBD2 (6 bases). Germline values: CDR1 SEHNR, CDR2 FQNEAQ (reference sequence). This CDR3 comprises 17 residues.

The chain has TRBV7-2 and TRBJ2-1; 10 bases agree with TRBD2. CDR1 is SGHTA and CDR2 is FQGNSA in the germline V gene. V lost 6 bases, J lost 8 bases, and 7 bases stayed unmatched. This CDR3 comprises 14 residues. CDR3 in DNA: TGTGCCAGCAGTCTTACTAGCGGGATATATGAGCAGTTCTTC. Its protein is CASSLTSGIYEQFF.